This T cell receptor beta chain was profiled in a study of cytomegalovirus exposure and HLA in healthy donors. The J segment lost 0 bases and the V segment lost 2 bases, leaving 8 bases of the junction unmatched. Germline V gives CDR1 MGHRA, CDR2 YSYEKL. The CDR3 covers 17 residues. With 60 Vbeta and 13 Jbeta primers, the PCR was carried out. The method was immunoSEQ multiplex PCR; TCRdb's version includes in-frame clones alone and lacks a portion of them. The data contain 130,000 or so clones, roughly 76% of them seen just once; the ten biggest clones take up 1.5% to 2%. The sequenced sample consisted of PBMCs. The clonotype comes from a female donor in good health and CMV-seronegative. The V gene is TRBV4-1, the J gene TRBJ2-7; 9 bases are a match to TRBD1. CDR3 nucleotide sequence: TGCGCCAGCAGCCAACCACAGGGGGCGGGTGGCTCCTACGAGCAGTACTTC. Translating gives CASSQPQGAGGSYEQYF.